One and the same sample provided the 27 T cell receptor beta chains below, sequenced in a study of cytomegalovirus exposure and HLA in healthy donors. The primer mix had 60 Vbeta and 13 Jbeta primers. Here immunoSEQ multiplex PCR was the method, and the copy in TCRdb shows in-frame clones only, minus some. The sample records about 130,000 clones, over 80% being singletons. Sequenced sample: PBMCs. These receptors all come from a man younger than 35 in good health and CMV-seropositive.

V is TRBV7-6 and J is TRBJ2-2, with unresolved D. The CDR3 covers 12 residues. Germline V gene sequence: CDR1 SGHVS, CDR2 FNYEAQ. The germline V and J ends were trimmed by 0 bases and 8 bases, with 4 bases remaining between them. The CDR3 coding sequence is TGTGCCAGCAGCTTAGCTGCGGGGGAGCTGTTTTTT. Translated, it gives CASSLAAGELFF. Based on the CDR3 plus reference TRBV7-6 and TRBJ2-2, the full variable domain is GAGVSQSPRYKVTKRGQDVALRCDPISGHVSLYWYRQALGQGPEFLTYFNYEAQQDKSGLPNDRFSAERPEGSISTLTIQRTEQRDSAMYRCASSLAAGELFFGEGSRLTVL.

The V call is TRBV28, the J call TRBJ2-7; tentatively, D is TRBD2 (5 bases). V was cut by 7 bases and J by 2 bases, with 18 bases left in between. Germline values: CDR1 MDHEN, CDR2 SYDVKM. CDR3 length equals 15 residues. The CDR3 loop is CASTLSGAPTYEQYF. CDR3 nucleotides: TGTGCCAGCACCCTCAGCGGCGCACCCACCTACGAGCAGTACTTC.

A few counts support this clone. J is TRBJ2-7 and V is TRBV19; D is possibly TRBD1 (6 bases). This CDR3 spans 17 amino acids. Germline V gene sequence: CDR1 LNHDA, CDR2 SQIVND (reference sequence). The ends were cut back, 3 bases at V and 0 bases at J, with 18 bases in the middle. The DNA for the CDR3 is TGTGCCAGTAGTATGGGGTACAGGGCCACGAGCTCCTACGAGCAGTACTTC. Protein: CASSMGYRATSSYEQYF.

The chain couples TRBV6-1 to TRBJ1-3; the match to TRBD1 covers 8 bases. CDR3 length equals 15 residues. Germline CDR1 is MNHNS and CDR2 is SASEGT. With 6 bases clipped from V and 0 bases from J, the junction kept 4 bases outside the gene matches. The CDR3 DNA reads as TGTGCCAGCAGAGACAGGGGTATCTCTGGAAACACCATATATTTT. Its protein is CASRDRGISGNTIYF.

The CDR3 coding sequence is TGTGCCAGCACCTACAACAGGGGTGGCTCCTATAATTCACCCCTCCACTTT. As protein: CASTYNRGGSYNSPLHF. The V and J genes are TRBV7-8 and TRBJ1-6; TRBD1 matches 7 bases. Losses at the gene ends were 7 bases for V and 0 bases for J; bases not matched to a gene: 9. The V gene's germline CDR1 is SGHVS and CDR2 FQNEAQ. The CDR3 loop spans 17 amino acids. The entire variable domain, with the rest obtained from reference TRBV7-8 and TRBJ1-6, is as follows: GAGVSQSPRYKVAKRGQDVALRCDPISGHVSLFWYQQALGQGPEFLTYFQNEAQLDKSGLPSDRFFAERPEGSVSTLKIQRTQQEDSAVYLCASTYNRGGSYNSPLHFGNGTRLTVT.

The chain recombines TRBV11-3 with TRBJ2-2, with D perhaps TRBD2 (5 bases). This CDR3 comprises 16 residues. The V and J ends lost 2 bases and 3 bases respectively, with 13 bases between them. Germline loops: CDR1 SGHNT, CDR2 YENEEA. The CDR3 DNA is TGTGCCAGCAGCTTAACAGTCCCCGGGGACACCGGGGAGCTGTTTTTT. Protein: CASSLTVPGDTGELFF. The whole variable domain, remainder taken from reference TRBV11-3 and TRBJ2-2, is EAGVVQSPRYKIIEKKQPVAFWCNPISGHNTLYWYLQNLGQGPELLIRYENEEAVDDSQLPKDRFSAERLKGVDSTLKIQPAELGDSAVYLCASSLTVPGDTGELFFGEGSRLTVL.

The chain couples TRBV7-9 to TRBJ2-7; no firm D call. The CDR3 is made up of 13 amino acids. Deletions cut 5 bases from V and 1 base from J, with 9 bases between. Germline lookup yields CDR1 SEHNR and CDR2 FQNEAQ (reference sequence). In DNA, the CDR3 is TGTGCCAGCAGCCCCGGCGGATCCTACGAGCAGTACTTC. It translates to CASSPGGSYEQYF.

V gene TRBV2 combines with J gene TRBJ1-5; 10 bases line up with TRBD1. The CDR3 extends over 15 amino acids. Trimming at V came to 6 bases and at J to 4 bases, leaving 6 bases not matched to a gene. Germline V gives CDR1 SNHLY, CDR2 FYNNEI. This CDR3 is CASRTGQGGNQPQHF. Written as DNA, the CDR3 is TGTGCCAGCAGAACTGGACAGGGGGGGAATCAGCCCCAGCATTTT.

The chain links TRBV30 to TRBJ1-3; D gene unclear. The CDR3 runs 12 residues. The V and J ends lost 0 bases and 6 bases respectively, with 6 bases between them. Germline CDR1 reads GTSNPN; CDR2 reads SVGIG (reference sequence). CDR3: CAWSVWANTIYF. The CDR3, as DNA: TGTGCCTGGAGTGTCTGGGCAAACACCATATATTTT. The variable domain in full, with the rest retrieved from reference TRBV30 and TRBJ1-3, is SQTIHQWPATLVQPVGSPLSLECTVEGTSNPNLYWYRQAAGRGLQLLFYSVGIGQISSEVPQNLSASRPQDRQFILSSKKLLLSDSGFYLCAWSVWANTIYFGEGSWLTVV.

This sequence joins TRBV2 and TRBJ1-1; 11 bases map to TRBD1. The V gene's germline CDR1 is SNHLY and CDR2 FYNNEI. After removal of 6 bases from V and 7 bases from J, the junction contained 4 bases not matched to a gene. The CDR3 sequence is 13 residues long. CDR3 in DNA: TGTGCCAGCAGGGGACAGGGGGGGGGTGAAGCTTTCTTT. This codes for CASRGQGGGEAFF.

V usage is TRBV2 and J usage is TRBJ2-3; TRBD1 matches at 7 bases. Germline V gene data show CDR1 as SNHLY and CDR2 as FYNNEI. The CDR3 extends over 15 amino acids. Trimming cost V 7 bases and J 3 bases; bases outside gene matches: 10. CDR3 coding DNA: TGTGCCAGCAATACCAGGGGGTACAGTACAGATACGCAGTATTTT. Amino acid sequence: CASNTRGYSTDTQYF. Full variable domain (outside the CDR3, taken from reference TRBV2 and TRBJ2-3): EPEVTQTPSHQVTQMGQEVILRCVPISNHLYFYWYRQILGQKVEFLVSFYNNEISEKSEIFDDQFSVERPDGSNFTLKIRSTKLEDSAMYFCASNTRGYSTDTQYFGPGTRLTVL.

V gene TRBV7-2 combines with J gene TRBJ2-3; TRBD1 matches 9 bases. The CDR3 is 16 amino acids. V gave up 1 base and J gave up 0 bases; unmatched junction bases: 2. Germline V gives CDR1 SGHTA, CDR2 FQGNSA. The CDR3 loop is CASSLEDRGSTDTQYF. The CDR3, as DNA: TGTGCCAGCAGCTTAGAGGACAGGGGAAGCACAGATACGCAGTATTTT.

CDR3 protein: CASRLQPPGQTSTDTQYF. Here the CDR3 DNA reads TGTGCCAGCAGGCTGCAACCCCCGGGACAGACTAGCACAGATACGCAGTATTTT. The V call is TRBV28, the J call TRBJ2-3; 7 bases match TRBD1. The CDR3 has 18 amino acids. Trimming at V came to 6 bases and at J to 0 bases, leaving 15 bases not matched to a gene. Per germline, CDR1 MDHEN and CDR2 SYDVKM.

The chain carries TRBV9 and TRBJ2-2; 10 nucleotides agree with TRBD2. The V gene's germline CDR1 is SGDLS and CDR2 YYNGEE. After removal of 2 bases from V and 4 bases from J, the junction contained 5 bases not matched to a gene. This CDR3 comprises 16 residues. The CDR3: CASSVSGGAGTGELFF. CDR3 DNA sequence: TGTGCCAGCAGCGTGAGCGGGGGGGCGGGCACCGGGGAGCTGTTTTTT.

This clone was seen just once. V gene TRBV20-1 combines with J gene TRBJ1-1; D is unresolved. Trimming stripped 3 bases from V and 11 bases from J, with 7 bases between. Germline V gives CDR1 DFQATT, CDR2 SNEGSKA (reference sequence). The CDR3 consists of 9 residues. CDR3 loop: CSARMSAFF. CDR3 nucleotides: TGCAGTGCTAGGATGAGCGCTTTCTTT.

The rearrangement uses TRBV6-5 and TRBJ1-1, with unresolved D. Germline V gene data show CDR1 as MNHEY and CDR2 as SVGAGI. V lost 8 bases and J lost 4, with 8 bases in between. The CDR3 has 11 residues. CDR3 protein: CASVAFTEAFF. CDR3 nucleotide sequence: TGTGCCAGCGTAGCGTTCACTGAAGCTTTCTTT.

V and J are TRBV27 and TRBJ1-1; D not resolved. Deletions cut 11 bases from V and 0 bases from J, with 13 bases between. Germline-derived CDR1 and CDR2 are MNHEY and SMNVEV (reference sequence). The CDR3 has 13 amino acids. This CDR3 is CAAAGSLNTEAFF. In DNA, the CDR3 is TGTGCCGCTGCGGGCAGCTTGAACACTGAAGCTTTCTTT.

J is TRBJ1-1 and V is TRBV18; weak D call: TRBD1 (5 bases). This CDR3 contains 17 residues. Germline values: CDR1 KGHSH, CDR2 LQKENI. Trimming cost V 1 base and J 3 bases, with 18 bases left between them. CDR3 sequence reads: CASSPRELSMGHTEAFF. CDR3 sequence (DNA): TGTGCCAGCTCACCACGAGAATTATCTATGGGGCACACTGAAGCTTTCTTT. Drawing the rest from reference TRBV18 and TRBJ1-1, the complete variable domain is NAGVMQNPRHLVRRRGQEARLRCSPMKGHSHVYWYRQLPEEGLKFMVYLQKENIIDESGMPKERFSAEFPKEGPSILRIQQVVRGDSAAYFCASSPRELSMGHTEAFFGQGTRLTVV.

The genes are TRBV4-1 and TRBJ2-7; 9 nucleotides match TRBD2. V gave up 5 bases and J gave up 4 bases; unmatched junction bases: 9. Looked up from germline, CDR1 is MGHRA and CDR2 is YSYEKL. The CDR3 has 15 residues. In nucleotides, the CDR3 is TGCGCCAGCAGCATGAAGCGGGGGGTTCTGTACGAGCAGTACTTC. This codes for CASSMKRGVLYEQYF.

The chain links TRBV29-1 to TRBJ1-2, with 8 nucleotides matching TRBD1. V lost 2 bases and J lost 6; bases outside the gene matches: 2. Germline values: CDR1 SQVTM, CDR2 ANQGSEA. The CDR3 sequence is 12 residues long. The CDR3: CSVEQGADGYTF. For the CDR3, the DNA is TGCAGCGTTGAACAGGGGGCTGATGGCTACACCTTC. The whole variable domain, remainder taken from reference TRBV29-1 and TRBJ1-2, is SAVISQKPSRDICQRGTSLTIQCQVDSQVTMMFWYRQQPGQSLTLIATANQGSEATYESGFVIDKFPISRPNLTFSTLTVSNMSPEDSSIYLCSVEQGADGYTFGSGTRLTVV.

CDR3 DNA: TGTGCCGGGACTAGCGGGGCAGATACGCAGTATTTT. Translated: CAGTSGADTQYF. This rearrangement joins TRBV30 to TRBJ2-3, with TRBD2 matching 13 bases. CDR1 and CDR2 from the germline V gene are GTSNPN and SVGIG (reference sequence). The CDR3 contains 12 residues. The V segment lost 8 bases and the J segment 4 bases; nucleotides outside the gene matches: 0.

This clone occurred a few times. V and J are TRBV7-9 and TRBJ1-6; perhaps TRBD1 as D (5 bases). Trimming removed 3 bases at V and 9 bases at J, with 9 bases between. The CDR3 has 13 amino acids. The germline CDR1 and CDR2 sequences are SEHNR and FQNEAQ (reference sequence). CDR3 protein: CASSLQGGSPLHF. The CDR3 DNA reads as TGTGCCAGCAGCTTGCAGGGAGGTTCACCCCTCCACTTT.

The chain joins TRBV30 to TRBJ1-2; TRBD1 matches 9 bases. CDR1 and CDR2 (germline): GTSNPN, SVGIG (reference sequence). J was trimmed by 4 bases and V by 3 bases; bases with no gene match: 15. The CDR3 has 17 amino acids. As DNA, the CDR3 is TGTGCCTGGAGGCTACCATTCCGGGACAGGGCTGGCTATGGCTACACCTTC. Its protein product is CAWRLPFRDRAGYGYTF.

This clone was seen a single time. J is TRBJ2-2 and V is TRBV2; 8 positions match TRBD2. The CDR3 loop spans 15 amino acids. With 6 bases clipped from V and 3 bases from J, the junction kept 6 bases outside the gene matches. CDR1 is SNHLY, CDR2 FYNNEI, per germline. The CDR3 protein is CASSIGGADTGELFF. The DNA for the CDR3 is TGTGCCAGCAGCATCGGGGGGGCCGACACCGGGGAGCTGTTTTTT.

The rearrangement joins TRBV11-1 to TRBJ2-7, with a tentative D call TRBD1 (6 bases). Deletions cut 6 bases from V and 5 bases from J, with 11 bases between. The CDR3 totals 12 residues. Germline V gene data show CDR1 as SGHAT and CDR2 as FQDESV (reference sequence). CDR3 sequence (DNA): TGTGCCAGCAGAGAAACAGGGCACGAGCAGTACTTC. This encodes CASRETGHEQYF.

V and J are TRBV6-5 and TRBJ2-7, with D tentatively TRBD1 (5 bases). CDR1 and CDR2 from the germline V gene are MNHEY and SVGAGI. CDR3 length: 15 amino acids. The ends were cut back, 2 bases at V and 3 bases at J, with 14 bases in the middle. The CDR3 region is CASSYDRRQGYEQYF. The CDR3 DNA sequence: TGTGCCAGCAGTTACGACCGACGGCAGGGCTACGAGCAGTACTTC.

The chain has TRBV6-1 and TRBJ1-1, with D uncertain. The CDR3 is 13 amino acids. Germline assignment: CDR1 MNHNS and CDR2 SASEGT. The ends were cut back, 6 bases at V and 0 bases at J, with 8 bases in the middle. The CDR3 DNA sequence: TGTGCCAGCAGGCGGGAGATGAACACTGAAGCTTTCTTT. This translates into CASRREMNTEAFF.